The source of this T cell receptor beta chain is a study of blood T cell repertoires in COVID-19. Study-wide background: PBMCs, B-cell-depleted T cells, or T cells provided the cDNA or gDNA that made up the material.

Sequencing was performed with immunoSEQ multiplex PCR; in TCRdb, only in-frame clones are kept and a portion is missing. This table has 200,000 to 300,000 clones, roughly four fifths appearing once. Trimming took 6 bases from V and 5 from J, leaving 29 bases between them. Germline assignment: CDR1 SGHNT and CDR2 YYREEE (reference sequence). This CDR3 region has 18 residues. The specimen sequenced was peripheral blood. The rearrangement uses TRBV5-4 and TRBJ1-2; the D gene is possibly TRBD1 (5 bases). The TCR was taken from a man aged 45-65 years with acute or convalescent COVID-19. The CDR3 DNA follows: TGTGCCAGCATAACAACAACCCCCGGGACCCGGGGGTGGTATGGCTACACCTTC. Translating gives CASITTTPGTRGWYGYTF.